This is a list of T cell receptor beta chains from one sample in a study of identifying expanded T cells in peripheral blood. Assay used: immunoSEQ multiplex PCR; TCRdb lists only in-frame clones, some missing. The repertoire holds about 110,000 clones, with 88% as singletons. Material: blood. The receptors stem from a person between 18 and 75 years old in good health. Both conserved end residues are part of each CDR3. A D gene is named only where the DNA matches it firmly. Not every row has a clone size; where given, it reads once, few, many or a size class.

>TRBJ1-2|-|TRBV30|-
TGTGCCTGGAGTCCGTCTTCCCGGGTCCACGGTGGCTACACCTTC
CAWSPSSRVHGGYTF
>TRBJ1-3|-|TRBV18|-
TGTGCCAGCTCACCAGTAGTCTCCCCCTCTGGAAACACCATATATTTT
CASSPVVSPSGNTIYF
>TRBJ2-1|TRBD2|TRBV27|-
TGTGCCAGCAGAGCGGGAGGGGGCTACAATGAGCAGTTCTTC
CASRAGGGYNEQFF
>TRBJ1-1|-|TRBV28|-
TGTGCCAGCAGTTTATGGGGCAGCTCCAACACTGAAGCTTTCTTT
CASSLWGSSNTEAFF
>TRBJ2-7|TRBD1|TRBV6-6|-
TGTGCTTCGGGACAGATTTCCTACGAGCAGTACTTC
CASGQISYEQYF
>TRBJ1-5|-|TRBV6-6|-
TGTGCCAGCAGTTACTTCACAGAGGGCAATCAGCCCCAGCATTTT
CASSYFTEGNQPQHF
>TRBJ2-5|-|TRBV5-1|-
TGCGCCAGCCACCCTTCAGGGACGAGAGAGACCCAGTACTTC
CASHPSGTRETQYF
>TRBJ1-6|-|TRBV11-2|-
TGTGCCAGCAGCGGAACAGGGTATTCACCCCTCCACTTT
CASSGTGYSPLHF
>TRBJ2-1|TRBD2|TRBV14|many
TGTGCCAGCAGCCAAGATATTGGGCTAGCGGGGGGAAATGAGCAGTTCTTC
CASSQDIGLAGGNEQFF
>TRBJ2-1|-|TRBV19|-
TGTGCCAGTAGCCCAGGGCAGGATTTGGTTCCGGATGAGCAGTTCTTC
CASSPGQDLVPDEQFF
>TRBJ2-2|-|TRBV7-9|-
TGTGCCAGCAGTAGGGCAGGGTCGAACACCGGGGAGCTGTTTTTT
CASSRAGSNTGELFF
>TRBJ1-6|-|TRBV18|-
TGTGCCAGCTCAACCGGGACGGCGTCGCCCCTCCACTTT
CASSTGTASPLHF
>TRBJ2-7|TRBD2|TRBV15|-
TGTGCCACCAGCAGAGTAGCGGGAGCGGGGGAGCAGTACTTC
CATSRVAGAGEQYF
>TRBJ2-3|-|TRBV6-6|-
TGTGCCAGCAGTCTAGAAGGGGGGCGCACAGATACGCAGTATTTT
CASSLEGGRTDTQYF
>TRBJ2-3|TRBD1|TRBV18|-
TGTGCCAGCTCACCACGGGACAGGCTCACAGATACGCAGTATTTT
CASSPRDRLTDTQYF
>TRBJ2-3|TRBD2|TRBV9|-
TGTGCCAGCAGCGTTGGAACTAGCGGGGGGGTGACAGATACGCAGTATTTT
CASSVGTSGGVTDTQYF
>TRBJ1-5|-|TRBV25-1|-
TGTGCCAGCAGTGAATCTGGGGGGCGCGCTTCTGGCAATCAGCCCCAGCATTTT
CASSESGGRASGNQPQHF
>TRBJ1-2|-|TRBV11-2|-
TGTGCCAGCAGCAACAGCTATGGCTACACCTTC
CASSNSYGYTF
>TRBJ1-1|TRBD1|TRBV30|-
TGTGCCTGGGCGGGACAGGGGAACACTGAAGCTTTCTTT
CAWAGQGNTEAFF
>TRBJ1-2|-|TRBV19|few
TGTGCCAGTAGGTCTTGGGACTATGGCTACACCTTC
CASRSWDYGYTF
>TRBJ1-6|-|TRBV27|-
TGTGCCAGCAGTTTAGGGGAGAGTTCACCCCTCCACTTT
CASSLGESSPLHF
>TRBJ1-5|-|TRBV6-1|few
TGTGCCAGCAGTGAAGCGGGCGGTAGCAATCAGCCCCAGCATTTT
CASSEAGGSNQPQHF
>TRBJ1-1|-|TRBV4-3|-
TGCGCCAGCAGCCAAGATCAGGAGGGGCAGCCTTTCTTT
CASSQDQEGQPFF
>TRBJ2-1|TRBD1|TRBV5-6|-
TGTGCCAGCAGCTCCTCCGGGACAGGGGGGCTAAATGAGCAGTTCTTC
CASSSSGTGGLNEQFF
>TRBJ1-5|TRBD1|TRBV2|-
TGTGCCAGCAGCAAGGGAGGGGGGACAGTAAATCAGCCCCAGCATTTT
CASSKGGGTVNQPQHF
>TRBJ2-2|-|TRBV19|-
TGTGCCAGTAAGTTTACGGGGAGCCGCACCGGGGAGCTGTTTTTT
CASKFTGSRTGELFF
>TRBJ2-7|TRBD2|TRBV5-1|-
TGCGCCAGCAGCTTGAGGACTAGCGGAACCTACGAGCAGTACTTC
CASSLRTSGTYEQYF
>TRBJ2-3|-|TRBV7-3|-
TGTGCCAGCAGCTCCAAAACCCTCAGAGATACGCAGTATTTT
CASSSKTLRDTQYF
>TRBJ1-4|TRBD1|TRBV5-1|-
TGCGCCAGCAGCTTGGTGGGGACAGGACCAACTAATGAAAAACTGTTTTTT
CASSLVGTGPTNEKLFF
>TRBJ1-2|TRBD1|TRBV5-4|-
TGTGCCAGCAGCTTACAGGGGCAAAACTATGGCTACACCTTC
CASSLQGQNYGYTF
>TRBJ1-2|TRBD1|TRBV25-1|-
TGTGCCAGCTCCTCTTGGGACAGGGGGGATGGCTACACCTTC
CASSSWDRGDGYTF
>TRBJ2-7|-|TRBV11-3|-
TGTGCCAGCAGCTTAGGGCAGGGGCGCTACGAGCAGTACTTC
CASSLGQGRYEQYF
>TRBJ2-7|-|TRBV5-1|-
TGCGCCAGCAGCTCCACTTCGGGGAACTACGAGCAGTACTTC
CASSSTSGNYEQYF